A selection of T cell receptor beta chains follows, all from one sample in a study of T cell changes during pregnancy in multiple sclerosis. TCRdb keeps only in-frame clones here, not all; method: immunoSEQ multiplex PCR. The table has about 12,000 clones, around 89% seen once. The sequences come from CD8+ T cells from peripheral blood mononuclear cells, collected in the second trimester of pregnancy. Receptors originate from a female donor in good health, enrolled as a control in a pregnancy study. CDR3s include the opening cysteine and the closing phenylalanine or tryptophan. The D gene is left open where the match is weak. Rows give clone size only sometimes, using once, few, many, or a class for an expanded clone.

length: 16
size: NA
D: TRBD2
V: TRBV19
J: TRBJ2-3
CDR3: CASSGRLAGYTDTQYF
DNA: TGTGCCAGTAGTGGACGACTAGCGGGCTACACAGATACGCAGTATTTT

length: 14
size: few
D: TRBD1
V: TRBV5-5
J: TRBJ2-7
CDR3: CASSSRDRVYEQYF
DNA: TGTGCCAGCAGCTCTCGGGACAGGGTCTACGAGCAGTACTTC

length: 14
size: NA
D: TRBD2
V: TRBV10-3
J: TRBJ2-7
CDR3: CAIRLAGEGREQYF
DNA: TGTGCCATCAGACTAGCGGGAGAAGGCCGCGAGCAGTACTTC

length: 17
size: NA
D: TRBD2
V: TRBV7-3
J: TRBJ2-7
CDR3: CASSLGTGGSLSYEQYF
DNA: TGTGCCAGCAGCTTAGGAACGGGAGGATCCCTTTCTTACGAGCAGTACTTC

length: 15
size: NA
D: TRBD1
V: TRBV5-1
J: TRBJ2-2
CDR3: CASSLWTGVTGELFF
DNA: TGCGCCAGCAGCTTGTGGACAGGCGTAACCGGGGAGCTGTTTTTT

length: 15
size: NA
D: NA
V: TRBV6-6
J: TRBJ2-2
CDR3: CASSTTGTSTGELFF
DNA: TGTGCCAGCAGTACGACCGGGACAAGCACCGGGGAGCTGTTTTTT

length: 14
size: NA
D: TRBD2
V: TRBV19
J: TRBJ2-1
CDR3: CASSIGGDYNEQFF
DNA: TGTGCCAGTAGTATCGGGGGGGACTACAATGAGCAGTTCTTC

length: 14
size: NA
D: NA
V: TRBV27
J: TRBJ2-7
CDR3: CASTKSRDIYEQYF
DNA: TGTGCCAGCACCAAATCCCGGGACATCTACGAGCAGTACTTC

length: 13
size: NA
D: TRBD2
V: TRBV11-2
J: TRBJ2-3
CDR3: CASSLTSGDTQYF
DNA: TGTGCCAGCAGCTTAACTAGCGGGGATACGCAGTATTTT

length: 15
size: NA
D: TRBD2
V: TRBV5-5
J: TRBJ2-7
CDR3: CASSLLAGGAGEQYF
DNA: TGTGCCAGCAGCTTGCTAGCGGGGGGCGCAGGCGAGCAGTACTTC

length: 14
size: NA
D: TRBD1
V: TRBV27
J: TRBJ1-5
CDR3: CASSPGTGVQPQHF
DNA: TGTGCCAGTAGTCCCGGGACAGGGGTACAGCCCCAGCATTTT

length: 14
size: NA
D: NA
V: TRBV27
J: TRBJ2-7
CDR3: CASSLSGPYYEQYF
DNA: TGTGCCAGCAGTTTATCGGGGCCCTACTACGAGCAGTACTTC

length: 15
size: few
D: NA
V: TRBV6-4
J: TRBJ2-2
CDR3: CASSDGGGNTGELFF
DNA: TGTGCCAGCAGTGACGGGGGCGGGAACACCGGGGAGCTGTTTTTT

length: 16
size: NA
D: TRBD2
V: TRBV4-3
J: TRBJ2-7
CDR3: CASSPWTSGSSYEQYF
DNA: TGCGCCAGCAGCCCATGGACTAGCGGGAGCTCCTACGAGCAGTACTTC

length: 15
size: NA
D: TRBD1
V: TRBV19
J: TRBJ1-1
CDR3: CASSLRQGRNTEAFF
DNA: TGTGCCAGTAGTCTGAGACAGGGAAGGAACACTGAAGCTTTCTTT

length: 16
size: NA
D: NA
V: TRBV28
J: TRBJ2-7
CDR3: CASSPVGHDFYYEQYF
DNA: TGTGCCAGCAGTCCCGTGGGTCACGACTTCTACTACGAGCAGTACTTC

length: 17
size: NA
D: TRBD2
V: TRBV4-1
J: TRBJ2-1
CDR3: CASSQETPAGTYNEQFF
DNA: TGCGCCAGCAGCCAAGAGACACCAGCGGGGACTTACAATGAGCAGTTCTTC

length: 18
size: NA
D: TRBD2
V: TRBV13
J: TRBJ2-5
CDR3: CASSLGLNFGGRAETQYF
DNA: TGTGCCAGCAGCTTAGGCCTAAATTTTGGCGGGAGGGCAGAGACCCAGTACTTC

length: 17
size: once
D: TRBD2
V: TRBV7-9
J: TRBJ2-1
CDR3: CASSLGWEGISYNEQFF
DNA: TGTGCCAGCAGCTTAGGTTGGGAGGGTATCTCCTACAATGAGCAGTTCTTC

length: 14
size: NA
D: TRBD1
V: TRBV7-3
J: TRBJ1-2
CDR3: CASSLTGEPYGYTF
DNA: TGTGCCAGCAGCTTGACAGGGGAACCCTATGGCTACACCTTC

length: 14
size: NA
D: NA
V: TRBV6-1
J: TRBJ2-7
CDR3: CASSEGTESYEQYF
DNA: TGTGCCAGCAGTGAAGGGACAGAATCCTACGAGCAGTACTTC

length: 18
size: NA
D: NA
V: TRBV28
J: TRBJ2-2
CDR3: CASSPLVPYRENTGELFF
DNA: TGTGCCAGCAGCCCACTAGTTCCTTACAGGGAGAACACCGGGGAGCTGTTTTTT

length: 14
size: NA
D: TRBD2
V: TRBV27
J: TRBJ2-3
CDR3: CASSFSGRPDTQYF
DNA: TGTGCCAGCAGTTTCAGCGGGAGACCAGATACGCAGTATTTT

length: 17
size: NA
D: NA
V: TRBV4-1
J: TRBJ2-7
CDR3: CASSHRPKGLAFIEQYF
DNA: TGCGCCAGCAGCCATCGACCCAAGGGGCTAGCGTTCATCGAGCAGTACTTC

length: 15
size: NA
D: TRBD2
V: TRBV7-9
J: TRBJ2-1
CDR3: CASSTVVASGGEQFF
DNA: TGTGCCAGCAGCACAGTAGTGGCTAGCGGGGGAGAGCAGTTCTTC

length: 16
size: NA
D: TRBD1
V: TRBV19
J: TRBJ2-5
CDR3: CASSIRTGGIEETQYF
DNA: TGTGCCAGTAGTATACGGACAGGGGGCATCGAAGAGACCCAGTACTTC

length: 12
size: NA
D: NA
V: TRBV30
J: TRBJ2-1
CDR3: CAWSVLSNEQFF
DNA: TGTGCCTGGAGTGTACTTTCCAATGAGCAGTTCTTC

length: 14
size: NA
D: TRBD2
V: TRBV6-4
J: TRBJ2-3
CDR3: CASSGTSGTDTQYF
DNA: TGTGCCAGCAGCGGGACTAGCGGCACAGATACGCAGTATTTT

length: 16
size: NA
D: NA
V: TRBV11-2
J: TRBJ1-2
CDR3: CASSPLSMSGALGYTF
DNA: TGTGCCAGCAGCCCACTGTCAATGTCAGGGGCTCTGGGCTACACCTTC

length: 14
size: NA
D: NA
V: TRBV14
J: TRBJ2-7
CDR3: CASSQDDFTYEQYF
DNA: TGTGCCAGCAGCCAAGACGACTTCACCTACGAGCAGTACTTC

length: 11
size: NA
D: TRBD2
V: TRBV7-9
J: TRBJ2-1
CDR3: CASSTPAGVFF
DNA: TGTGCCAGCTCCACACCAGCGGGAGTTTTCTTC

length: 13
size: NA
D: TRBD2
V: TRBV5-4
J: TRBJ2-7
CDR3: CATRAGGPYEQYF
DNA: TGTGCCACCCGAGCGGGGGGGCCCTACGAGCAGTACTTC

length: 13
size: once
D: TRBD1
V: TRBV7-9
J: TRBJ2-7
CDR3: CASSSQGAYEQYF
DNA: TGTGCCAGCAGCTCACAGGGGGCCTACGAGCAGTACTTC

length: 18
size: NA
D: TRBD1
V: TRBV7-8
J: TRBJ2-3
CDR3: CASSLAGETGVSTDTQYF
DNA: TGTGCCAGCAGCTTGGCCGGCGAAACAGGGGTTAGCACAGATACGCAGTATTTT

length: 16
size: NA
D: TRBD1
V: TRBV15
J: TRBJ1-2
CDR3: CATSRGIRGFNYGYTF
DNA: TGTGCCACCAGCAGAGGTATCAGGGGGTTCAACTATGGCTACACCTTC

length: 13
size: NA
D: NA
V: TRBV19
J: TRBJ1-1
CDR3: CASSIGSYTEAFF
DNA: TGTGCCAGTAGCATCGGGTCCTACACTGAAGCTTTCTTT

length: 16
size: NA
D: NA
V: TRBV12-5
J: TRBJ1-2
CDR3: CASGPSRRQGSYGYTF
DNA: TGTGCTAGTGGTCCCAGCCGACGGCAGGGGTCCTATGGCTACACCTTC